Listed below are T cell receptor beta chains from one sample, sequenced in a study of blood T cell repertoires in COVID-19. Libraries were prepared by immunoSEQ multiplex PCR; TCRdb keeps only in-frame clonotypes and omits some of them. The top ten hold around 2.7% of the sample, which has 190,000 or so clones, more than 75% seen once. Sequencing input: peripheral blood. These receptors originate from a man aged 40-49 years with active or convalescent COVID-19. Each CDR3 is given with its conserved first and last residue. The D gene is left open where the match is weak. Not all rows give a size; the values are once, few, many and, for expanded clones, a class.

TRBV5-1	.	TRBJ2-1	.	TGCGCCAGCAGCTTGGACACCTACAATGAGCAGTTCTTC	CASSLDTYNEQFF
TRBV5-1	.	TRBJ2-5	once	TGCGCCAGCAGCTCCGGGGGTTGGGAGACCCAGTACTTC	CASSSGGWETQYF
TRBV29-1	.	TRBJ2-4	.	TGCAGCGTTCTAGCGTCCTGGCCAGCCTGGGGTTTGGCTCAGTACTTC	CSVLASWPAWGLAQYF
TRBV6-5	.	TRBJ1-2	.	TGTGCCAGCATCATAGACAGAAACTATGGCTACACCTTC	CASIIDRNYGYTF
TRBV27	TRBD1	TRBJ2-2	.	TGTGCCAGCAGTTCATATGGGGCCTCAGGGGGAGTAAACACCGGGGAGCTGTTTTTT	CASSSYGASGGVNTGELFF
TRBV5-1	.	TRBJ2-7	once	TGCGCCAGCAGCTTGGAACCCTGGACAGATTATGTCTCCTACGAGCAGTACTTC	CASSLEPWTDYVSYEQYF
TRBV24-1	.	TRBJ1-3	.	TGTGCCACCAGTGGGGCAGGGAATTATGGAAACACCATATATTTT	CATSGAGNYGNTIYF
TRBV3-1/TRBV3-2	TRBD2	TRBJ2-1	.	TGTGCCAGCAGCCCCCCCTTGAGCGGGGGGTTGGACAATGAGCAGTTCTTC	CASSPPLSGGLDNEQFF
TRBV5-5	TRBD1	TRBJ2-5	.	TGTGCCAGCAGCTCCCCGACAGGGGAGGTGTGGAAGACCCAGTACTTC	CASSSPTGEVWKTQYF
TRBV4-1	TRBD1	TRBJ1-5	.	TGCGCCAGCAGCCAAGAGGGACAGGGAAGTCAGCCCCAGCATTTT	CASSQEGQGSQPQHF
TRBV6-1	.	TRBJ1-1	.	TGTGCCAGCAGTGAAGCAGAAGGAGCCGAAGCTTTCTTT	CASSEAEGAEAFF
TRBV6-5	.	TRBJ1-1	.	TGTGCCAGCAGCGCCGCCAGGAACACTGAAGCTTTCTTT	CASSAARNTEAFF
TRBV9	.	TRBJ1-1	.	TGTGCCAGCAGCGTAGGGGACTGGATGAACACTGAAGCTTTCTTT	CASSVGDWMNTEAFF
TRBV5-6	.	TRBJ1-3	many	TGTGCCAGCAGCTTGGGTCTGGGCGTTCGCTCTGGAAACACCATATATTTT	CASSLGLGVRSGNTIYF
TRBV5-6	.	TRBJ1-1	.	TGTGCCAGCAGCTTGAGGAACGGGGAGCTGGCTTTCTTT	CASSLRNGELAFF
TRBV14	.	TRBJ1-2	once	TGTGCCAGCAGCCAAGAGGGACAATGGGGCGGCTACACCTTC	CASSQEGQWGGYTF
TRBV7-8	TRBD1	TRBJ2-7	.	TGTGCCAGCAGCCTACGGGACAGGGGCAACGAGCAGTACTTC	CASSLRDRGNEQYF
TRBV9	TRBD1	TRBJ1-4	.	TGTGCCAGCAGCGTAGGGGACAGGGGGGTTGAAAAACTGTTTTTT	CASSVGDRGVEKLFF
TRBV6-2/TRBV6-3	TRBD2	TRBJ2-5	.	TGTGCCAGCAGCTCATCGGGACTAGTGAAAGAGACCCAGTACTTC	CASSSSGLVKETQYF
TRBV27	.	TRBJ1-2	.	TGTGCCAGCAGTTTGAAGGGGGATCTTAACTATGGCTACACCTTC	CASSLKGDLNYGYTF
TRBV7-3	TRBD2	TRBJ2-6	.	TGTGCCAGCAGCTTAGGTGCTGGCCTAGCGGCTGGGGCCAACGTCCTGACTTTC	CASSLGAGLAAGANVLTF
TRBV6-5	TRBD1	TRBJ1-1	.	TGTGCCAGCAGTTACTCAGAGGGGGCCACTGAAGCTTTCTTT	CASSYSEGATEAFF
TRBV9	.	TRBJ2-1	few	TGTGCCAGCAGCGCCCAACTAAATCCTAACTCCTACAATGAGCAGTTCTTC	CASSAQLNPNSYNEQFF
TRBV7-9	.	TRBJ1-1	.	TGTGCCAGCAGCGGGTATGGGCCGAACACTGAAGCTTTCTTT	CASSGYGPNTEAFF
TRBV7-2	TRBD1	TRBJ1-2	.	TGTGCCAGCAGCCCTACTCCCCGGGACAGGCCCAGCTACACCTTC	CASSPTPRDRPSYTF
TRBV6-1	.	TRBJ2-1	.	TGTGCCAGCAGTGAAAAGGACTGGTCCTACAATGAGCAGTTCTTC	CASSEKDWSYNEQFF
TRBV5-1	TRBD1	TRBJ2-1	.	TGCGCCAGCAGCCAGCGTGGGGGGACAGGGATTGATGAGCAGTTCTTC	CASSQRGGTGIDEQFF
TRBV18	.	TRBJ1-5	.	TGTGCCAGCTCACCAGAGAAAACCCAGCCCCAGCATTTT	CASSPEKTQPQHF
TRBV6-5	.	TRBJ2-7	.	TGTGCCAGCAGTTTCACAGGGTACGAGCAGTACTTC	CASSFTGYEQYF
TRBV29-1	.	TRBJ2-2	.	TGCAGCGGACAGAACACCGGGGAGCTGTTTTTT	CSGQNTGELFF
TRBV2	TRBD1	TRBJ2-1	.	TGTGCCACGTCCCGGGACAGGGGGAATAATGAGCAGTTCTTC	CATSRDRGNNEQFF
TRBV6-5	TRBD2	TRBJ2-2	once	TGTGCCAGCCGGGGACTAGCGGCAACCGGGGAGCTGTTTTTT	CASRGLAATGELFF
TRBV28	TRBD1	TRBJ1-3	.	TGTGCCAGCAGATACAGGGGGCTCCCCTCTGGAAACACCATATATTTT	CASRYRGLPSGNTIYF
TRBV7-8	.	TRBJ2-7	.	TGTGCCAGCAGCTTAGTCCCTCGGTATGGCTTTAGCGACTACGAGCAGTACTTC	CASSLVPRYGFSDYEQYF
TRBV5-4	.	TRBJ2-2	.	TGTGCCAGCAGCTTGGTTCGGGGTGGGGACACCGGGGAGCTGTTTTTT	CASSLVRGGDTGELFF
TRBV7-9	.	TRBJ1-1	.	TGTGCCAGCAGCTTAGGGGCCCGGTGGACTGAAGCTTTCTTT	CASSLGARWTEAFF
TRBV28	TRBD1	TRBJ1-2	.	TGTGCCAGCAGACCAACAGGGGCTACTCTTAACTATGGCTACACCTTC	CASRPTGATLNYGYTF
TRBV10-3	.	TRBJ2-7	.	TGTGCCATCAGTGAACAGGGAAAGGAGTACGAGCAGTACTTC	CAISEQGKEYEQYF
TRBV5-1	.	TRBJ2-5	.	TGCGCCAGCAGCGACCGGGACCGGGGGGCCCAAGAGACCCAGTACTTC	CASSDRDRGAQETQYF
TRBV19	.	TRBJ1-1	.	TGTGCCAGTAGTATTGGCCTCGGGGAAACTTTCTTT	CASSIGLGETFF